This entry is about one TCR beta chain. Its antigen is undetermined. Documented treatment: roughly 11-day PBMC culture with coronavirus spike peptide pools or control peptides (ViraFEST assay). This entry comes from a study of vaccination and CD4 T cells after COVID-19. The Oncomine TCR Beta short-read assay was what sequenced the DNA obtained from cultured CD4+ T cells. TCRdb used MiXCR to reprocess the PCR reads, holding one entry per CDR3 protein. Here the sample spans 9,500 to 15,000 distinct CDR3 sequences, roughly 65% being singletons. Material for sequencing was CD4+ T cells from blood, cultured in vitro. The receptor was isolated from a human donor who had recovered from COVID-19.

CDR3 region: CSAARSGPRNSPLHF. The CDR3 coding sequence is TGCAGTGCCGCAAGGTCCGGACCAAGAAATTCACCCCTCCACTTT. V is TRBV20-1 and J is TRBJ1-6, with D hard to call. Germline V gene lookup returns CDR1 DFQATT and CDR2 SNEGSKA (reference sequence). V gave up 6 bases and J gave up 7 bases, with 19 bases separating them. CDR3 size: 15 residues.